This T cell receptor (beta chain) stems from a study of cytomegalovirus exposure and HLA in healthy donors. Study-wide context: Early released data had about 80 million unique TCRs, all coming from HLA-typed donors. For the 300 to 400 genotyped donors, 80% to 90% fell within the Caucasian-associated ancestry cluster. Broader study findings: One variant, a missense change in DCLRE1C, was linked in a later analysis to TCR beta V- and J-gene trimming.

This CDR3 is built from 12 residues. Trimming left V 0 bases short and J 7 bases short, with 6 bases between. Germline CDR1 is SGHNT and CDR2 is YYREEE (reference sequence). Researchers ran the PCR with 60 Vbeta and 13 Jbeta primers. Repertoires were generated with immunoSEQ multiplex PCR, while TCRdb's copy carries only in-frame clones and drops some. The sample yields 90,000 to 150,000 clones, around 70% seen once. This clone has just a few counts. Its antigen is unknown. The sample was PBMCs. The chain has TRBV5-4 and TRBJ2-3; D uncertain. This clonotype was obtained from a woman aged 40 to 49 in good health and CMV-seropositive. The CDR3 region is CASSLERNTQYF. Written as DNA, the CDR3 is TGTGCCAGCAGCTTGGAGAGGAATACGCAGTATTTT.